The T cell receptor (beta chain) described here comes from a study of blood T cell repertoires in COVID-19. Trimming pared 5 bases from V and 3 bases from J, leaving 16 bases between. CDR3 length: 15 residues. CDR1 and CDR2 from the germline V gene are SGHAT and FQNNGV. There are a few counts of this clone. Using immunoSEQ multiplex PCR, the repertoire was profiled, and TCRdb retains in-frame clones only, with some absent. In the table there are around 200,000 clones, about 87% of which are singletons. Sequenced input: PBMCs or T cells enriched from blood (not recorded which). This sequence was found in a woman in her 30s who had recovered from COVID-19. The V and J genes are TRBV11-2 and TRBJ1-2; weak D call: TRBD1 (5 bases). CDR3 protein: CASSLNPKQDYGYTF. The CDR3 DNA follows: TGTGCCAGCAGCCTAAATCCGAAACAGGACTATGGCTACACCTTC.